The 15 T cell receptor beta chains in this list originate from one sample, sequenced in a study of CD8 T cells in Susac syndrome. RNA was extracted with the RNeasy kit, and a quantity of roughly 0.45 to 1 ug was reverse transcribed using random hexamers. TCRdb recomputed calls from the immunoSEQ multiplex PCR reads with MiXCR, one row per CDR3 protein. The table records about 100,000 distinct CDR3 sequences, roughly 96% of them present only once. The specimen sequenced was CD8+ T cells from PBMCs. The receptors derive from a human donor with Susac syndrome.

V gene TRBV24-1 combines with J gene TRBJ2-1, with TRBD2 identical over 9 bases. The junction had 7 bases not matched to a gene; V was cut back by 1 base and J by 7 bases. The V gene's germline CDR1 is KGHDR and CDR2 SFDVKD. CDR3 length: 16 residues. The CDR3 region is CATSDLGGRAINEQFF. The CDR3 bases are TGTGCCACCAGTGATTTAGGCGGGAGGGCCATAAATGAGCAGTTCTTC.

This clonotype appeared once. The chain employs TRBV20-1 and TRBJ2-7, with TRBD2 as a possible D gene (6 bases). Germline V gives CDR1 DFQATT, CDR2 SNEGSKA (reference sequence). The CDR3 runs to 15 residues. Trimming shortened V by 0 bases and J by 0 bases, and 12 bases separated the two germline ends. The CDR3 spells CSARDTLGGSYEQYF. CDR3 DNA: TGCAGTGCTAGAGACACCCTCGGGGGCTCCTACGAGCAGTACTTC.

The genes are TRBV7-3 and TRBJ1-1, with D uncertain. The CDR3 runs to 13 residues. Trimming removed 5 bases from V and 0 bases from J, with 7 bases in between. Germline assignment: CDR1 SGHTA and CDR2 FQGTGA. The CDR3 protein is CASSRAVNTEAFF. CDR3 nucleotide sequence: TGTGCCAGCAGCCGGGCCGTGAACACTGAAGCTTTCTTT.

This chain links TRBV12-3 or TRBV12-4 with TRBJ2-7, with D perhaps matching TRBD1 or TRBD2 (5 bases each). The V and J ends lost 5 bases and 4 bases respectively, with 15 bases between them. The CDR3 covers 14 residues. The CDR3 bases are TGTGCCAGCAGTCCTGCCGGGACCCAGTACGAGCAGTACTTC. Translation gives CASSPAGTQYEQYF.

A single count supports this clonotype. This chain connects TRBV29-1 to TRBJ1-2, with TRBD1 matching over 7 bases. V dropped 8 bases and J dropped 1; count of bases not matched to a gene: 4. This CDR3 contains 12 residues. Germline-derived CDR1 and CDR2 are SQVTM and ANQGSEA. The CDR3 DNA is TGCAGCTTTACAGGGGTTAACTATGGCTACACCTTC. The encoded protein is CSFTGVNYGYTF. The complete variable domain, with remaining parts taken from reference TRBV29-1 and TRBJ1-2, reads SAVISQKPSRDICQRGTSLTIQCQVDSQVTMMFWYRQQPGQSLTLIATANQGSEATYESGFVIDKFPISRPNLTFSTLTVSNMSPEDSSIYLCSFTGVNYGYTFGSGTRLTVV.

The V call is TRBV11-2, the J call TRBJ2-5; TRBD2 aligns across 13 bases. This CDR3 spans 17 amino acids. Germline values: CDR1 SGHAT, CDR2 FQNNGV. J lost 1 base, V lost 5 bases, and 7 bases had no gene match. The CDR3 nucleotides read TGTGCCAGCAGCCTCCTACGGACTAGCGGGAGCCAAGAGACCCAGTACTTC. Protein product: CASSLLRTSGSQETQYF.

The V call is TRBV20-1, the J call TRBJ1-5; D is ambiguous. Trimming stripped 0 bases from V and 3 bases from J, with 12 bases between. The V gene's germline CDR1 is DFQATT and CDR2 SNEGSKA (reference sequence). The CDR3 spans 15 residues. The CDR3 loop reads CSARDRYNFNQPQHF. The CDR3 DNA follows: TGCAGTGCTAGAGATCGTTACAATTTCAATCAGCCCCAGCATTTT.

The V and J genes are TRBV3-1 and TRBJ2-5; D gene ambiguous. The CDR3 is 15 residues long. Trimming pared 3 bases from V and 0 bases from J, leaving 11 bases between. Germline values: CDR1 LGHDT, CDR2 YNNKEL (reference sequence). CDR3 loop: CASSHPAEYQETQYF. The CDR3, as DNA: TGTGCCAGCAGCCATCCGGCGGAGTACCAAGAGACCCAGTACTTC.

The rearrangement joins TRBV29-1 to TRBJ2-5; D is possibly TRBD2 (6 bases). V lost 5 bases, J lost 0 bases, and 10 bases lay in between. This CDR3 comprises 13 residues. From germline, CDR1 is SQVTM and CDR2 ANQGSEA. CDR3 sequence reads: CSVLAAYQETQYF. The CDR3 DNA reads as TGCAGCGTTTTAGCGGCCTACCAAGAGACCCAGTACTTC.

The gene calls are TRBV6-5 and TRBJ1-1; 8 bases are a match to TRBD1. Trimming removed 0 bases from V and 2 bases from J; junction bases left unmatched: 5. The germline CDR1 and CDR2 sequences are MNHEY and SVGAGI. The length of the CDR3 is 16 residues. The CDR3 bases are TGTGCCAGCAGTTACTCTGGCAGGGGGCAAAACACTGAAGCTTTCTTT. Residues: CASSYSGRGQNTEAFF.

The rearrangement links TRBV7-3 to TRBJ2-2, with D maybe TRBD1 (5 bases). V was trimmed by 6 bases and J by 7 bases, leaving 9 bases between them. The CDR3 is made up of 12 amino acids. The V gene's germline CDR1 is SGHTA and CDR2 FQGTGA. CDR3 sequence: CASSQGLGELFF. CDR3 DNA: TGTGCCAGCAGTCAGGGCCTCGGGGAGCTGTTTTTT.

The rearrangement uses TRBV5-1 and TRBJ1-2; 7 bases are shared with TRBD1. The germline gives CDR1 SGHRS, CDR2 YFSETQ. The length of the CDR3 is 17 residues. V shed 3 bases and J 0 bases; nucleotides not matched to a gene: 11. In DNA form, the CDR3 reads TGCGCCAGCAGCTACCTTACAGGGGTGACGGCTAACTATGGCTACACCTTC. It specifies CASSYLTGVTANYGYTF.

The J gene is TRBJ1-1, the V gene TRBV14; no clear D gene. Trimming removed 4 bases from V and 4 bases from J, with 16 bases in between. Germline V CDR1 and CDR2: SGHDN, FVKESK. The CDR3 is 15 residues long. CDR3 nucleotides: TGTGCCAGCAGCCTCACATATACGGCCGGCACTGAAGCTTTCTTT. Amino acids: CASSLTYTAGTEAFF.

The chain uses TRBV9 and TRBJ2-7, with TRBD1 matching 9 bases. The J segment lost 0 bases and the V segment lost 3 bases, leaving 4 bases of the junction unmatched. There are 15 residues in the CDR3. Germline CDR1 is SGDLS and CDR2 is YYNGEE. DNA of the CDR3: TGTGCCAGCAGCGATTCGACAGGGGGCTCCTACGAGCAGTACTTC. This sequence encodes CASSDSTGGSYEQYF.

The chain has TRBV14 and TRBJ2-7, with D perhaps TRBD1 or TRBD2 (5 bases each). V was cut by 4 bases and J by 4 bases, with 17 bases left in between. This CDR3 contains 15 residues. The germline V gene has CDR1 SGHDN and CDR2 FVKESK. The CDR3, as DNA: TGTGCCAGCAGCCGGGACGCAAGTCGCCGATACGAGCAGTACTTC. Translating gives CASSRDASRRYEQYF.